Sequencing of this T cell receptor beta chain was carried out in a study of PD-L1 blockade in urothelial cancer. Study information: Timepoints chosen for blood analysis were 3 weeks (second dose) and 6 weeks after treatment start.

Only in-frame clones appear in the TCRdb table, and some are missing; sequencing was by immunoSEQ multiplex PCR. The table shows some 66,000 clones, with more than 75% occurring only once. Germline CDR1 MNHEY, CDR2 SMNVEV (reference sequence). The CDR3 has 14 residues. The V end was cut by 6 bases, the J end by 5 bases, with 14 bases between. Time point noted: pretreatment peripheral blood. Here the sequenced sample was PBMCs, taken around atezolizumab (anti-PD-L1) treatment. This sequence joins TRBV27 and TRBJ2-1; tentative D call: TRBD1 (5 bases). The source of this sequence is a man aged 55 to 69 with urothelial cancer. The CDR3 region is CASSRQHHHNEQFF. The CDR3 DNA is TGTGCCAGCAGCCGACAGCACCATCACAATGAGCAGTTCTTC.